One T cell receptor (beta chain) is described in this entry. Germline-derived CDR1 and CDR2 are SGHRS and YFSETQ. V dropped 4 bases and J dropped 4; count of bases not matched to a gene: 10. This CDR3 is built from 16 residues. These data belong to a study of somatic mutations in cytotoxic T cells in rheumatoid arthritis. This table comes from immunoSEQ multiplex PCR, and its TCRdb copy is limited to in-frame clones, with some not included. Of roughly 30,000 clones in the sample, about 81% were seen once. This receptor was taken from an adult with rheumatoid arthritis. The sample consisted of CD8+ T cells sorted from blood. The chain employs TRBV5-1 and TRBJ2-2; 7 bases match TRBD1. The CDR3 DNA reads TGCGCCAGCAGCCCCATACAGGGGAAGTTCACCGGGGAGCTGTTTTTT. Its translation is CASSPIQGKFTGELFF.